This paragraph covers one T cell receptor (beta chain) sequence. The antigen remains unidentified. The data originate from a study of T cell responses to AZD1222 COVID-19 vaccine. Overall study results and limits: Only six AZD1222 recipients tested seropositive at baseline.

The CDR3 is 13 amino acids. Trimming cost V 1 base and J 7 bases, with 8 bases left between them. Per the germline V gene, CDR1 is SGHNT and CDR2 is YENEEA. Some clones are missing from TCRdb's copy, which holds only in-frame ones; the method was immunoSEQ multiplex PCR. The table has some 150,000 clones, approximately 85% seen once. The material was peripheral blood, obtained on day 0 of MenACWY control vaccination. The TCR was taken from an adult in good health. The chain carries TRBV11-3 and TRBJ2-1; no clear D gene. The CDR3 sequence is CASSLVYGNEQFF. CDR3 nucleotides: TGTGCCAGCAGCTTAGTATACGGAAATGAGCAGTTCTTC.